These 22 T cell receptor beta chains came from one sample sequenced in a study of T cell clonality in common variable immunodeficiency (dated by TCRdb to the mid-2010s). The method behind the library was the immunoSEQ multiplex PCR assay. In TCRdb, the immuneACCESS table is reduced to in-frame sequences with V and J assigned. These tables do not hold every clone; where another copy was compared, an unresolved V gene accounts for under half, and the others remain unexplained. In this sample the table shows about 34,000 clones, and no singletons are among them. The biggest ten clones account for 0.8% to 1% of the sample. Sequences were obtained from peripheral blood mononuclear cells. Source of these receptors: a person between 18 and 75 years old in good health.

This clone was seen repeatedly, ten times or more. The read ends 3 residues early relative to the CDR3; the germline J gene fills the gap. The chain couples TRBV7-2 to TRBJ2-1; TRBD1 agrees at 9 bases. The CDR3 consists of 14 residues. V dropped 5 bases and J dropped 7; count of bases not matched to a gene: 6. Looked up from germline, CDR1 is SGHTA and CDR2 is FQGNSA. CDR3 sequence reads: CASSPGTGRNEQFF. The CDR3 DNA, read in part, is TGTGCCAGCAGCCCCGGGACAGGGAGGAATGAG. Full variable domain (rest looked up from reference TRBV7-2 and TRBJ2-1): GAGVSQSPSNKVTEKGKDVELRCDPISGHTALYWYRQSLGQGLEFLIYFQGNSAPDKSGLPSDRFSAERTGGSVSTLTIQRTQQEDSAVYLCASSPGTGRNEQFFGPGTRLTVL.

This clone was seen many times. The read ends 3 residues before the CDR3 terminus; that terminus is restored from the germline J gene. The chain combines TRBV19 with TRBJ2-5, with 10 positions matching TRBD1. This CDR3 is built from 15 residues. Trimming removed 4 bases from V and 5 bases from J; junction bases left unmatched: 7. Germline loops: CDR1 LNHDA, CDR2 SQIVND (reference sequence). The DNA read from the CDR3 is TGTGCCAGTAGTACTGGGACAGGGGCCCGGGAGACC. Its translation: CASSTGTGARET. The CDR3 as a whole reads CASSTGTGARETQYF. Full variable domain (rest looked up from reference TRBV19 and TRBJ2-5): DGGITQSPKYLFRKEGQNVTLSCEQNLNHDAMYWYRQDPGQGLRLIYYSQIVNDFQKGDIAEGYSVSREKKESFPLTVTSAQKNPTAFYLCASSTGTGARETQYFGPGTRLLVL.

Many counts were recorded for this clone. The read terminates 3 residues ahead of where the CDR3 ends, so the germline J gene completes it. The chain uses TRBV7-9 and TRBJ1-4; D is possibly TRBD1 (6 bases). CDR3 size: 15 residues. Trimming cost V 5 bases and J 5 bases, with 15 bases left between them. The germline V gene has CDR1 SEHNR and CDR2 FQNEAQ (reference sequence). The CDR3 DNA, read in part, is TGTGCCAGCAGCATCGGACAGCACTTGAATGAAAAA. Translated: CASSIGQHLNEK. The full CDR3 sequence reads CASSIGQHLNEKLFF.

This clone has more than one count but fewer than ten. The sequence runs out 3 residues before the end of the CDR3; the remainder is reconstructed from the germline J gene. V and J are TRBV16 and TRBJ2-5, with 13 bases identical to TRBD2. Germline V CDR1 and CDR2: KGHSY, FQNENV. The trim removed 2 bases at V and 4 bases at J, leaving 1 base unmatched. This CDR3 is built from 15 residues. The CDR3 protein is CASSQGTSGTETQYF. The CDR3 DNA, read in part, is TGTGCCAGCAGCCAAGGGACTAGCGGGACAGAGACC. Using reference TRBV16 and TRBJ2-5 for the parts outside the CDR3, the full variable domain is GEEVAQTPKHLVRGEGQKAKLYCAPIKGHSYVFWYQQVLKNEFKFLISFQNENVFDETGMPKERFSAKCLPNSPCSLEIQATKLEDSAVYFCASSQGTSGTETQYFGPGTRLLVL.

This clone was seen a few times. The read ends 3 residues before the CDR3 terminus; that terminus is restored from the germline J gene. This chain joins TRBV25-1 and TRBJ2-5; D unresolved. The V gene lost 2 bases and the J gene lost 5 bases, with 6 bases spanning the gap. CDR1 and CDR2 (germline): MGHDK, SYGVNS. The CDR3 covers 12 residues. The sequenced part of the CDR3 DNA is TGTGCCAGCAGTGAAATTCAGGAGACC. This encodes CASSEIQET. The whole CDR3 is CASSEIQETQYF.

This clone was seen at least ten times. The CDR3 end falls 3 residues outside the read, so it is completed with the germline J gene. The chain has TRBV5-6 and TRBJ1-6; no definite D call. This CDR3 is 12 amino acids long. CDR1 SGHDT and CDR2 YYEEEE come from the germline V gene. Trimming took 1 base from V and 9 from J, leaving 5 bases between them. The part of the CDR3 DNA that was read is TGTGCCAGCAGCTTGTTTCGTTCACCC. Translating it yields CASSLFRSP. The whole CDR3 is CASSLFRSPLHF. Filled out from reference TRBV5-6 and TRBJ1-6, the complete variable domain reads DAGVTQSPTHLIKTRGQQVTLRCSPKSGHDTVSWYQQALGQGPQFIFQYYEEEERQRGNFPDRFSGHQFPNYSSELNVNALLLGDSALYLCASSLFRSPLHFGNGTRLTVT.

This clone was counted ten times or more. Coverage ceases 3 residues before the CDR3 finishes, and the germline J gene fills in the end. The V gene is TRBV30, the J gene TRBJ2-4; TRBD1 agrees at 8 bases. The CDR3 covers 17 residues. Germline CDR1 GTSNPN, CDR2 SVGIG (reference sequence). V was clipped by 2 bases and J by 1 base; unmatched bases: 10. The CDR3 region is CAWSPDRGRKAKNIQYF. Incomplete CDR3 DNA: TGTGCCTGGAGTCCAGACAGGGGAAGGAAGGCCAAAAACATT.

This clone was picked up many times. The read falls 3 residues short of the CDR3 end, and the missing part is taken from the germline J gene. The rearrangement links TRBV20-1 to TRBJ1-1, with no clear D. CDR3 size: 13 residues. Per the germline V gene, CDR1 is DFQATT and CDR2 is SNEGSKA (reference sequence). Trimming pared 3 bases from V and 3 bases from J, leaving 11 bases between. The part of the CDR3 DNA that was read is TGCAGTGCTAGGTCCGAGCTGGACACTGAA. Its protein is CSARSELDTE. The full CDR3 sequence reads CSARSELDTEAFF.

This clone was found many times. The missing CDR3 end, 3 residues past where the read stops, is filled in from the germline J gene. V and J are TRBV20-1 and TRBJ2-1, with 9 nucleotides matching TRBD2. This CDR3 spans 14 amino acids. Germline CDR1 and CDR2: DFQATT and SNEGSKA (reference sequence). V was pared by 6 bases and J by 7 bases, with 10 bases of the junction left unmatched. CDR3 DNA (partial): TGCAGTGCCGAGGGCCCCCTAGCGGGAAATGAG. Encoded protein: CSAEGPLAGNE. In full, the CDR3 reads CSAEGPLAGNEQFF.

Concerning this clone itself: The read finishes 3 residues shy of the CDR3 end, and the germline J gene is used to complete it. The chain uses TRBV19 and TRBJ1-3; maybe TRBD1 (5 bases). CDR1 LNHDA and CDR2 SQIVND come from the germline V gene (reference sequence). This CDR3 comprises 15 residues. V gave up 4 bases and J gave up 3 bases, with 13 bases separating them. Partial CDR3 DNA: TGTGCCAGTAGTAGCCCAGTGGGGGGTGGAAACACC. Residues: CASSSPVGGGNT. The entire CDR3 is CASSSPVGGGNTIYF.

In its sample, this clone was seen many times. Partial CDR3 DNA: TGTGCCAGCAGTGAAGGGCCGGGGATCGGGGGTGAG. Encoded protein: CASSEGPGIGGE. The whole CDR3 region reads CASSEGPGIGGEQFF. J is TRBJ2-1 and V is TRBV6-1, with D tentatively TRBD2 (6 bases). The read terminates 3 residues ahead of where the CDR3 ends, so the germline J gene completes it. Trimming took off 1 base at V and 9 bases at J, with 16 bases between the two ends. CDR3 length: 15 residues. Germline CDR1 is MNHNS and CDR2 is SASEGT.

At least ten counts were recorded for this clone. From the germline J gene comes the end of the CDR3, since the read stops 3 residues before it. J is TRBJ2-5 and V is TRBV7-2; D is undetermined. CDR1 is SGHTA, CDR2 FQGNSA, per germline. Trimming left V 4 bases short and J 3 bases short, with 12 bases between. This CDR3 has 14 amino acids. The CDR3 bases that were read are TGTGCCAGCAGCTCCGGGTCCATCAAAGAGACC. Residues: CASSSGSIKET. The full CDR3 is CASSSGSIKETQYF.

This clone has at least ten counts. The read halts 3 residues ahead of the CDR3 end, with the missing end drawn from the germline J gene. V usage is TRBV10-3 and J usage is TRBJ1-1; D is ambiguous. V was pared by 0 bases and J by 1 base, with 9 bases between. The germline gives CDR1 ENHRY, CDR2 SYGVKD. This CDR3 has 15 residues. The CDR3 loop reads CAISESRSQNTEAFF. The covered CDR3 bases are TGTGCCATCAGTGAGTCGCGGAGCCAGAACACTGAA.

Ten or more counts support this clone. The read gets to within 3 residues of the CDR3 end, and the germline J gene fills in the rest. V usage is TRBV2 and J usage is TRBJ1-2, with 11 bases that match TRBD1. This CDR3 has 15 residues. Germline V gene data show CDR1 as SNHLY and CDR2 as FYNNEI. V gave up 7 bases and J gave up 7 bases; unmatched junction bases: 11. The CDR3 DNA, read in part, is TGTGCCAGCACCTCGGCAGGGACAGGGGGATCTGGC. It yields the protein CASTSAGTGGSG. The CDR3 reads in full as CASTSAGTGGSGYTF.

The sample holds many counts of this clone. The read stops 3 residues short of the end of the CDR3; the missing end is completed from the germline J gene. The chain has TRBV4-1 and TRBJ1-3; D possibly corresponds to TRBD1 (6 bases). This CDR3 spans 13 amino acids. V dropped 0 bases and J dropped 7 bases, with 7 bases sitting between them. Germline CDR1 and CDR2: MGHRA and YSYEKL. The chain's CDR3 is CASSQDQGNTIYF. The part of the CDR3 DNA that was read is TGCGCCAGCAGCCAAGATCAGGGGAACACC.

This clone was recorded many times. CDR3 sequence: CSASARQETQYF. The part of the CDR3 DNA that was read is TGCAGTGCTAGTGCGCGGCAAGAGACC. This chain joins TRBV20-1 and TRBJ2-5; no definite D call. The read stops 3 residues short of the end of the CDR3; the missing end is completed from the germline J gene. The V gene lost 3 bases and the J gene lost 2 bases, with 7 bases spanning the gap. In germline, CDR1 is DFQATT, CDR2 SNEGSKA (reference sequence). CDR3 length: 12 amino acids.

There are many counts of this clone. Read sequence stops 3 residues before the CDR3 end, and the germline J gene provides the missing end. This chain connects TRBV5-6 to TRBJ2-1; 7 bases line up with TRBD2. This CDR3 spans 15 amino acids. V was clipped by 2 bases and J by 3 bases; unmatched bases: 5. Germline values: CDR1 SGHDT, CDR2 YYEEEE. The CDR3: CASSFGGVYYNEQFF. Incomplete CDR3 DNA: TGTGCCAGCAGCTTTGGGGGGGTCTACTACAATGAG.

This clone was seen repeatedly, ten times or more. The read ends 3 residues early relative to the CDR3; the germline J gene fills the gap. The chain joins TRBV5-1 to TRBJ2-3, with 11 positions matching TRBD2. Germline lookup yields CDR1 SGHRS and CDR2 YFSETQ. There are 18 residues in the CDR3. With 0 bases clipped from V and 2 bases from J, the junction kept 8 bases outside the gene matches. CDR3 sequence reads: CASSLALSSGGTTDTQYF. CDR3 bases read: TGCGCCAGCAGCTTGGCTCTCTCTAGCGGGGGGACCACAGATACG. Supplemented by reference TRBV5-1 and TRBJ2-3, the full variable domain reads KAGVTQTPRYLIKTRGQQVTLSCSPISGHRSVSWYQQTPGQGLQFLFEYFSETQRNKGNFPGRFSGRQFSNSRSEMNVSTLELGDSALYLCASSLALSSGGTTDTQYFGPGTRLTVL.

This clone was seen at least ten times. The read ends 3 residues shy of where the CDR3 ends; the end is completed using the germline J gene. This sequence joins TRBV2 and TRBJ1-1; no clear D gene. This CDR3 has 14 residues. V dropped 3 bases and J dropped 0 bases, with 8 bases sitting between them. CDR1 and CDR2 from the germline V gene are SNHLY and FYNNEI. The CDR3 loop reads CASSERQMNTEAFF. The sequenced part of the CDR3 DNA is TGTGCCAGCAGTGAGAGACAAATGAACACTGAA. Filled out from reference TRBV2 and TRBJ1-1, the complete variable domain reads EPEVTQTPSHQVTQMGQEVILRCVPISNHLYFYWYRQILGQKVEFLVSFYNNEISEKSEIFDDQFSVERPDGSNFTLKIRSTKLEDSAMYFCASSERQMNTEAFFGQGTRLTVV.

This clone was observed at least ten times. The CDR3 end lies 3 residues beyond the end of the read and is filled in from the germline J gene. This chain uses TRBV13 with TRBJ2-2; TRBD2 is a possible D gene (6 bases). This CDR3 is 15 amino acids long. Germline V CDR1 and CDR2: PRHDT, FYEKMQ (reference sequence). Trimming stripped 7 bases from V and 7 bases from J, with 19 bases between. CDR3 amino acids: CASTWPGGRGGELFF. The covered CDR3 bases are TGTGCCAGCACGTGGCCCGGGGGTAGGGGCGGGGAG.

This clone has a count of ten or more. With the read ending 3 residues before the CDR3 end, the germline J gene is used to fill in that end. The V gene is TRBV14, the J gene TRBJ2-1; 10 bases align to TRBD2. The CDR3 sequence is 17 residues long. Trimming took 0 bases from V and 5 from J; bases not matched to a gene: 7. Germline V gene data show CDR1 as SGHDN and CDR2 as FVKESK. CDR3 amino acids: CASSQDRGTSVDNEQFF. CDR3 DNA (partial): TGTGCCAGCAGCCAAGATCGTGGGACTAGCGTAGACAATGAG.

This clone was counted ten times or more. The part of the CDR3 DNA that was read is TGTGCCAGCAGCTTAACGGGGGGATTGAACACTGAA. The encoded protein is CASSLTGGLNTE. From start to end, the CDR3 is CASSLTGGLNTEAFF. The rearrangement joins TRBV7-3 to TRBJ1-1; D possibly corresponds to TRBD1 (5 bases). The read ends 3 residues before the CDR3 terminus; that terminus is restored from the germline J gene. The CDR3 loop spans 15 amino acids. V was shortened by 0 bases and J by 0 bases, with 8 bases between the two germline ends. Germline V gene lookup returns CDR1 SGHTA and CDR2 FQGTGA.